Reported below is one T cell receptor (beta chain). This specimen includes other DNA sequences encoding the same CDR3. Naive CD8 populations comprised CD45RO-negative cells positively selected for CCR7, excluding terminally differentiated effector memory CD45RA+ cells. Assay used: immunoSEQ multiplex PCR; TCRdb lists only in-frame clones, some missing. The repertoire holds more than 550,000 clones, with about 91% as singletons. These data come from a study of shared clonotypes between healthy human individuals. Trimming removed 5 bases at V and 0 bases at J, with 8 bases between. This CDR3 region has 13 residues. From germline, CDR1 is SEHNR and CDR2 FQNEAQ (reference sequence).

The clonotype originates from a man aged 25-40 years in good health. The rearrangement uses TRBV7-9 and TRBJ2-7; D uncertain. The specimen was naive CD8+ T cells sorted from blood. CDR3 nucleotides: TGTGCCAGCAGCCCCAGGAGCTCCTACGAGCAGTACTTC. It translates to CASSPRSSYEQYF. Supplemented by reference TRBV7-9 and TRBJ2-7, the full variable domain reads DTGVSQNPRHKITKRGQNVTFRCDPISEHNRLYWYRQTLGQGPEFLTYFQNEAQLEKSRLLSDRFSAERPKGSFSTLEIQRTEQGDSAMYLCASSPRSSYEQYFGPGTRLTVT.